Described below is a single TCR beta chain sequence and its context. V shed 2 bases, J shed 7 bases, and the junction held 4 bases outside the gene matches. Germline V gives CDR1 MRHNA, CDR2 SNTAGT. The CDR3 totals 14 residues. This entry comes from a study of blood T cell repertoires in COVID-19. Study-level background: Acute and convalescent COVID-19 specimens originated in the United States, Italy and Spain. In each case, the material was cDNA or gDNA derived from T cells, B-cell-depleted T cells, or PBMCs.

Source study methods: Quantification of nucleated cells was approximated via reference gene primer amplification. The protocol was immunoSEQ multiplex PCR, while the TCRdb copy is restricted to in-frame clones and leaves out a portion. The DNA gave D and trimming, while V, J and clone size come from that table. The data hold roughly 230,000 clones, with over 80% observed a single time. This chain joins TRBV6-4 and TRBJ2-7; 11 bases are a match to TRBD1. Sequencing was carried out using peripheral blood. The TCR sequence derives from an older woman with active or convalescent COVID-19. CDR3 sequence reads: CASSDPRDRGEQYV. Here the CDR3 DNA reads TGTGCCAGCAGTGACCCTCGGGACAGGGGGGAGCAGTACGTC.